This TCR beta chain was recovered during a study of T cell repertoires and Cas9 in healthy adults. Turning to the study itself: Multi-effector potency, cytotoxicity and lineage were assessed in SpCas9-reactive CD4 and CD8 T cells.

The protocol was immunoSEQ multiplex PCR, while the TCRdb copy is restricted to in-frame clones and leaves out a portion. The repertoire holds approximately 22,000 clones, with under 95% as singletons. Points on this clone: Its antigen is unknown.

Overall study results and limits: Reportedly, SpCas9-reactive effector T cell proliferation and function were mitigated by SpCas9-reactive Tregs in vitro.

CDR3 length: 13 amino acids. The germline V and J ends were trimmed by 8 bases and 1 base, with 11 bases remaining between them. Germline V gene data show CDR1 as SGHVS and CDR2 as FNYEAQ. The source of this sequence is a human donor in good health. V usage is TRBV7-6 and J usage is TRBJ1-1, with a tentative D call TRBD1 (6 bases). Input material: CD4+ effector T cells (CD127+, CD25-, CD137-, CD154-) from PBMCs; culture status not recorded. CDR3 residues: CASGYRENTEAFF. In DNA, the CDR3 is TGTGCCAGCGGGTACAGGGAGAACACTGAAGCTTTCTTT.